Below are 26 T cell receptor beta chains sequenced from a single sample in a study of control samples from healthy donors and cancer patients. Data came from immunoSEQ multiplex PCR; TCRdb stores just in-frame clones and leaves some out. There are some 94,000 clones in the sample; around 83% occur only once, and around 1.3% lies in the top ten. Source material: blood. The origin of the receptors is a woman between 50 and 59 years old in good health.

J is TRBJ1-3 and V is TRBV13; D gene ambiguous. Germline CDR1 is PRHDT and CDR2 is FYEKMQ (reference sequence). CDR3 size: 16 residues. Trimming pared 1 base from V and 0 bases from J, leaving 10 bases between. CDR3 coding DNA: TGTGCCAGCAGCTTAGCTACGGCAATCTCTGGAAACACCATATATTTT. Protein sequence: CASSLATAISGNTIYF.

The rearrangement uses TRBV29-1 and TRBJ1-2; a possible D gene is TRBD1 (5 bases). Trimming removed 1 base from V and 6 bases from J, with 6 bases in between. Germline CDR1 and CDR2: SQVTM and ANQGSEA. The CDR3 has 11 residues. The CDR3 reads CSVEGGDGYTF. In DNA form, the CDR3 reads TGCAGCGTTGAAGGAGGGGATGGCTACACCTTC. Together with reference TRBV29-1 and TRBJ1-2, the CDR3 gives the full variable domain: SAVISQKPSRDICQRGTSLTIQCQVDSQVTMMFWYRQQPGQSLTLIATANQGSEATYESGFVIDKFPISRPNLTFSTLTVSNMSPEDSSIYLCSVEGGDGYTFGSGTRLTVV.

The chain recombines TRBV28 with TRBJ1-2; 10 bases line up with TRBD1. V shed 5 bases, J shed 8 bases, and the junction held 14 bases outside the gene matches. The CDR3 spans 16 residues. The germline V gene encodes CDR1 MDHEN and CDR2 SYDVKM. CDR3 coding DNA: TGTGCCAGCAGTCCCGTCGGGGGACAGGGGTTGAAAGGCTACACCTTC. This translates into CASSPVGGQGLKGYTF.

This clone showed up just once. The chain combines TRBV19 with TRBJ2-7; 9 positions match TRBD2. In germline, CDR1 is LNHDA, CDR2 SQIVND (reference sequence). The J segment lost 6 bases and the V segment lost 4 bases, leaving 4 bases of the junction unmatched. The CDR3 runs to 13 residues. The CDR3 region has the DNA TGTGCCAGTAGTAGGGGACTAGCTCGCGAGCAGTACTTC. It codes for CASSRGLAREQYF.

This clone was observed a single time. The rearrangement uses TRBV7-9 and TRBJ1-2, with unresolved D. The germline CDR1 and CDR2 sequences are SEHNR and FQNEAQ (reference sequence). CDR3 length: 14 amino acids. The V and J ends lost 1 base and 8 bases respectively, with 14 bases between them. CDR3 sequence (DNA): TGTGCCAGCAGCTTAGAGGTGGCCAATATAGGCTACACCTTC. Its translation: CASSLEVANIGYTF. Combining the CDR3 with reference TRBV7-9 and TRBJ1-2 gives the whole variable domain DTGVSQNPRHKITKRGQNVTFRCDPISEHNRLYWYRQTLGQGPEFLTYFQNEAQLEKSRLLSDRFSAERPKGSFSTLEIQRTEQGDSAMYLCASSLEVANIGYTFGSGTRLTVV.

The chain employs TRBV28 and TRBJ2-7; D gene ambiguous. Germline CDR1 MDHEN, CDR2 SYDVKM. This CDR3 contains 13 residues. The V and J ends lost 2 bases and 11 bases respectively, with 16 bases between them. The CDR3 bases are TGTGCCAGCAGTTTAGGGGATACATGGAAGGAGTACTTC. Its translation: CASSLGDTWKEYF. The whole variable domain, filled in from reference TRBV28 and TRBJ2-7, reads DVKVTQSSRYLVKRTGEKVFLECVQDMDHENMFWYRQDPGLGLRLIYFSYDVKMKEKGDIPEGYSVSREKKERFSLILESASTNQTSMYLCASSLGDTWKEYFGPGTRLTVT.

This clone was observed a handful of times. The chain is built from TRBV11-3 and TRBJ1-1; D is possibly TRBD1 (5 bases). This CDR3 is built from 13 residues. V lost 2 bases, J lost 3 bases, and 7 bases lay in between. Germline CDR1 reads SGHNT; CDR2 reads YENEEA. The DNA for the CDR3 is TGTGCCAGCAGCTTAACACAGGACACTGAAGCTTTCTTT. The encoded protein is CASSLTQDTEAFF. Based on the CDR3 plus reference TRBV11-3 and TRBJ1-1, the full variable domain is EAGVVQSPRYKIIEKKQPVAFWCNPISGHNTLYWYLQNLGQGPELLIRYENEEAVDDSQLPKDRFSAERLKGVDSTLKIQPAELGDSAVYLCASSLTQDTEAFFGQGTRLTVV.

This clone has a single count. This chain uses TRBV4-3 with TRBJ2-3; D unclear. The CDR3 is 13 residues long. V was cut by 4 bases and J by 7 bases, with 12 bases left in between. Germline loops: CDR1 LGHNA, CDR2 YSLEER. The CDR3 DNA reads as TGCGCCAGCAGCCCCGGAGTGGCCTATACGCAGTATTTT. This sequence encodes CASSPGVAYTQYF.

The chain links TRBV29-1 to TRBJ2-7, with D unclear. Germline lookup yields CDR1 SQVTM and CDR2 ANQGSEA. The V gene lost 0 bases and the J gene lost 0 bases, with 3 bases spanning the gap. The CDR3 length is 12 residues. DNA of the CDR3: TGCAGCGTTGAAGACAGCTCCTACGAGCAGTACTTC. Amino acids: CSVEDSSYEQYF.

This chain joins TRBV11-1 and TRBJ1-1; 7 nucleotides align to TRBD1. The CDR3 is 14 residues long. Trimming cost V 7 bases and J 2 bases; bases outside gene matches: 7. Germline-derived CDR1 and CDR2 are SGHAT and FQDESV (reference sequence). CDR3 protein: CASTQDRTNTEAFF. DNA for the CDR3: TGTGCCAGCACCCAGGACAGGACTAACACTGAAGCTTTCTTT.

The chain's CDR3 is CASSESIAGGGETQYF. CDR3 DNA sequence: TGTGCCAGCAGTGAATCGATAGCGGGAGGCGGAGAGACCCAGTACTTC. This chain links TRBV25-1 with TRBJ2-5; the match to TRBD2 covers 10 bases. V was pared by 1 base and J by 4 bases, with 6 bases of the junction left unmatched. The CDR3 totals 16 residues. Germline values: CDR1 MGHDK, CDR2 SYGVNS.

The chain joins TRBV18 to TRBJ2-6; 7 nucleotides line up with TRBD1. V was clipped by 6 bases and J by 0 bases; unmatched bases: 5. The CDR3 contains 16 residues. Germline V gives CDR1 KGHSH, CDR2 LQKENI. In DNA form, the CDR3 reads TGTGCCAGCTCGCAGACAGGGCCCTCTGGGGCCAACGTCCTGACTTTC. This gives the protein CASSQTGPSGANVLTF. The full variable domain, with the rest looked up from reference TRBV18 and TRBJ2-6, is NAGVMQNPRHLVRRRGQEARLRCSPMKGHSHVYWYRQLPEEGLKFMVYLQKENIIDESGMPKERFSAEFPKEGPSILRIQQVVRGDSAAYFCASSQTGPSGANVLTFGAGSRLTVL.

V usage is TRBV18 and J usage is TRBJ2-1; no definite D call. The CDR3 has 14 amino acids. Trimming took off 4 bases at V and 0 bases at J, with 7 bases between the two ends. Germline loops: CDR1 KGHSH, CDR2 LQKENI. In nucleotides, the CDR3 is TGTGCCAGCTCACAGTCGAGCTCCTACAATGAGCAGTTCTTC. Encoded protein: CASSQSSSYNEQFF.

A remark on this clone: The sample carries other DNA sequences with the same CDR3. This chain connects TRBV5-1 to TRBJ1-2; D perhaps matches TRBD1 (6 bases). V shed 6 bases and J shed 8 bases, with 14 bases lying between them. The CDR3 sequence is 12 residues long. The V gene's germline CDR1 is SGHRS and CDR2 YFSETQ. The CDR3 DNA reads TGCGCCAGCAAGGGTGGAGGGGGGGGCTACACCTTC. Its translation is CASKGGGGGYTF.

This chain links TRBV6-5 with TRBJ1-2; D perhaps matches TRBD1 (6 bases). Germline loops: CDR1 MNHEY, CDR2 SVGAGI. V was pared by 2 bases and J by 6 bases, with 16 bases between. The CDR3 consists of 15 residues. This chain's CDR3 is CASSYGQLGRDGYTF. DNA for the CDR3: TGTGCCAGCAGTTACGGACAGCTCGGTAGGGATGGCTACACCTTC.

This clone came up a few times. Other DNA sequences within the sample encode an identical CDR3. This chain links TRBV5-4 with TRBJ2-5; D unresolved. The germline V gene has CDR1 SGHNT and CDR2 YYREEE (reference sequence). V lost 0 bases, J lost 3 bases, and 0 bases lay in between. The CDR3 length is 11 residues. CDR3 sequence reads: CASSLEETQYF. Here the CDR3 DNA reads TGTGCCAGCAGCTTGGAAGAGACCCAGTACTTC.

V and J are TRBV4-2 and TRBJ2-7; 7 positions agree with TRBD1. V lost 1 base, J lost 1 base, and 4 bases stayed unmatched. Germline assignment: CDR1 LGHNA and CDR2 YNFKEQ. The CDR3 sequence is 15 residues long. For the CDR3, the DNA is TGTGCCAGCAGCCAAGGGACAGGCTTTTCCTACGAGCAGTACTTC. It translates to CASSQGTGFSYEQYF.

V is TRBV7-8 and J is TRBJ1-2; 10 positions agree with TRBD1. This CDR3 spans 13 amino acids. V was clipped by 5 bases and J by 7 bases; unmatched bases: 4. Germline CDR1 reads SGHVS; CDR2 reads FQNEAQ. This CDR3 reads CASSPGQGGGYTF. In nucleotides, the CDR3 is TGTGCCAGCAGCCCAGGACAGGGGGGTGGCTACACCTTC.

J is TRBJ2-5 and V is TRBV7-2; D is perhaps TRBD1 or TRBD2 (6 bases each). This CDR3 contains 14 residues. Trimming cost V 2 bases and J 5 bases, with 12 bases left between them. CDR1 and CDR2 (germline): SGHTA, FQGNSA. This CDR3 is CASSLMGGVETQYF. CDR3 in DNA: TGTGCCAGCAGCTTAATGGGGGGCGTGGAGACCCAGTACTTC.

The chain has TRBV6-2 or TRBV6-3 and TRBJ2-3; unclear D gene. Germline CDR1 is MNHEY and CDR2 is SVGEGT. The V gene lost 2 bases and the J gene lost 2 bases, with 5 bases spanning the gap. This CDR3 contains 13 residues. CDR3 nucleotide sequence: TGTGCCAGCAGTTACACATACACAGATACGCAGTATTTT. Translation gives CASSYTYTDTQYF.

The V call is TRBV25-1, the J call TRBJ1-5; D uncertain. This CDR3 is built from 15 residues. CDR1 MGHDK and CDR2 SYGVNS come from the germline V gene. Trimming removed 3 bases from V and 3 bases from J, with 12 bases in between. The CDR3 DNA is TGTGCCAGCAGTGAGGGGTCTTTTGCCAATCAGCCCCAGCATTTT. Translated: CASSEGSFANQPQHF.

This chain connects TRBV7-8 to TRBJ2-7; 11 nucleotides line up with TRBD2. CDR1 is SGHVS and CDR2 is FQNEAQ in the germline V gene. There are 15 residues in the CDR3. With V trimmed by 6 bases and J by 3 bases, 7 bases remained unmatched. This chain's CDR3 is CASSTRLAGSYEQYF. In DNA, the CDR3 is TGTGCCAGCAGTACAAGACTAGCGGGGAGCTACGAGCAGTACTTC.

The chain has TRBV6-5 and TRBJ1-2; D not resolved. This CDR3 is built from 14 residues. Germline V gene data show CDR1 as MNHEY and CDR2 as SVGAGI. V lost 3 bases to trimming and J lost 2 bases, with 10 bases between them. The CDR3 here is CASSYNLLNYGYTF. The CDR3 coding sequence is TGTGCCAGCAGTTATAATCTCCTAAACTATGGCTACACCTTC.

The chain couples TRBV19 to TRBJ2-3; TRBD2 is a possible D gene (6 bases). V was clipped by 4 bases and J by 4 bases, with 12 bases between them. Germline-derived CDR1 and CDR2 are LNHDA and SQIVND (reference sequence). The CDR3 totals 14 residues. CDR3 amino acids: CASSRARGADTQYF. CDR3 nucleotides: TGTGCCAGTAGTAGAGCACGCGGGGCAGATACGCAGTATTTT. Full variable domain (outside the CDR3, taken from reference TRBV19 and TRBJ2-3): DGGITQSPKYLFRKEGQNVTLSCEQNLNHDAMYWYRQDPGQGLRLIYYSQIVNDFQKGDIAEGYSVSREKKESFPLTVTSAQKNPTAFYLCASSRARGADTQYFGPGTRLTVL.

The V call is TRBV4-3, the J call TRBJ2-1, with 8 bases aligning to TRBD1. With V trimmed by 4 bases and J by 6 bases, 11 bases remained unmatched. Germline CDR1 and CDR2: LGHNA and YSLEER. This CDR3 is 16 amino acids long. CDR3 nucleotides: TGCGCCAGCAGCCTCATGGCCGGGACAGGTTCCAATGAGCAGTTCTTC. This codes for CASSLMAGTGSNEQFF.

This clone was observed a few times. This sequence joins TRBV19 and TRBJ1-5; 8 bases agree with TRBD1. CDR3 size: 13 residues. Per germline, CDR1 LNHDA and CDR2 SQIVND (reference sequence). After removal of 7 bases from V and 5 bases from J, the junction contained 4 bases not matched to a gene. In DNA, the CDR3 is TGTGCCAGTACTACAGGGGGATATCAGCCCCAGCATTTT. This translates into CASTTGGYQPQHF.